The 8 T cell receptor beta chains below were found in one sample sequenced in a study of blood T cell repertoires in COVID-19. Profiled with immunoSEQ multiplex PCR; TCRdb holds only in-frame clones, not every one. The sample has around 320,000 clones, more than 70% seen once. The sample consisted of peripheral blood. Receptors originate from a young woman who had recovered from COVID-19.

The chain couples TRBV7-9 to TRBJ2-7; D gene unclear. V lost 2 bases, J lost 4 bases, and 6 bases lay in between. Germline V gene data show CDR1 as SEHNR and CDR2 as FQNEAQ (reference sequence). CDR3 length: 12 amino acids. CDR3 DNA: TGTGCCAGCAGCTTATTCAGTTACGAGCAGTACTTC. Encoded protein: CASSLFSYEQYF.

The chain links TRBV4-2 to TRBJ2-1; 11 bases are a match to TRBD2. V shed 6 bases and J 7 bases; nucleotides not matched to a gene: 8. This CDR3 is built from 15 residues. Per germline, CDR1 LGHNA and CDR2 YNFKEQ. CDR3 nucleotide sequence: TGTGCCAGCAGAAAAGGTAGCGGGGGGGCAAATGAGCAGTTCTTC. Translating it yields CASRKGSGGANEQFF.

The chain employs TRBV4-2 and TRBJ1-2; D might be TRBD1 (6 bases). From germline, CDR1 is LGHNA and CDR2 YNFKEQ. V lost 4 bases, J lost 8 bases, and 14 bases lay in between. The CDR3 sequence is 13 residues long. CDR3 nucleotide sequence: TGTGCCAGCAGCCCCACGGGGGGGCACGGCTACACCTTC. This translates into CASSPTGGHGYTF.

The chain couples TRBV7-3 to TRBJ2-3; weak D call: TRBD1 (6 bases). V dropped 5 bases and J dropped 3 bases, with 15 bases sitting between them. Germline V gene data show CDR1 as SGHTA and CDR2 as FQGTGA. The CDR3 has 15 residues. The CDR3 DNA reads TGTGCCAGCAGCCCTCAGACAGGATCTACAGATACGCAGTATTTT. This gives the protein CASSPQTGSTDTQYF.

J is TRBJ2-7 and V is TRBV27, with D unresolved. The CDR3 is made up of 11 amino acids. Trimming shortened V by 4 bases and J by 2 bases, and 3 bases separated the two germline ends. Germline V CDR1 and CDR2: MNHEY, SMNVEV (reference sequence). This CDR3 reads CASSSTYEQYF. The CDR3 nucleotides read TGTGCCAGCAGTTCTACCTACGAGCAGTACTTC.

This chain links TRBV3-1 (or the pseudogene TRBV3-2) with TRBJ1-1; 10 bases line up with TRBD1. V dropped 4 bases and J dropped 6; count of bases not matched to a gene: 2. This CDR3 has 13 amino acids. The germline V gene encodes CDR1 LGHDT and CDR2 YNNKEL (reference sequence). The CDR3 is CASSPGTGAEAFF. DNA for the CDR3: TGTGCCAGCAGCCCTGGGACAGGGGCTGAAGCTTTCTTT.

The chain employs TRBV6-5 and TRBJ2-7; 10 nucleotides agree with TRBD2. J was trimmed by 7 bases and V by 0 bases; bases with no gene match: 6. This CDR3 comprises 15 residues. Germline values: CDR1 MNHEY, CDR2 SVGAGI. The CDR3: CASSYSLAGEEEQYF. The CDR3, as DNA: TGTGCCAGCAGTTACTCGCTAGCGGGGGAAGAAGAGCAGTACTTC.

The V gene is TRBV28, the J gene TRBJ1-2; 7 nucleotides match TRBD1. The trim removed 5 bases at V and 4 bases at J, leaving 7 bases unmatched. Germline-derived CDR1 and CDR2 are MDHEN and SYDVKM. The CDR3 extends over 14 amino acids. In DNA, the CDR3 is TGTGCCAGCAGTCCACTCGACAGGGCCTATGGCTACACCTTC. Translated, it gives CASSPLDRAYGYTF.